This T cell receptor beta chain was captured by sequencing in a study of CD8 T cells in Susac syndrome. This CDR3 has 15 residues. The ends were cut back, 1 base at V and 2 bases at J, with 12 bases in the middle. The V gene's germline CDR1 is SGHTA and CDR2 FQGNSA. Regarding this clonotype: The antigen is undetermined.

The authors reverse transcribed roughly 0.5 to 1 ug RNA with random hexamers. Across 54 Vbeta and 13 Jbeta, immunoSEQ multiplex PCR amplified TCR beta CDR3. TCRdb fed the immunoSEQ multiplex PCR reads into MiXCR, producing one record per CDR3 protein. The sample holds about 71,000 distinct CDR3 sequences, approximately 96% seen once. The authors carried out high-throughput sequencing of TCR beta. They applied it to CD8+ and CD4+ T cells obtained from blood. FACS enriched CD8+ TEMRA cells, while bulk CD8+ and CD4+ were negatively isolated. General study results and limits: The number of individuals included in the study's TCR sequencing and HLA analysis was acknowledged as relatively small.

This rearrangement joins TRBV7-2 to TRBJ2-7, with a weak D call TRBD1 (5 bases). This TCR derives from a human donor with multiple sclerosis. The sequenced sample was CD4+ T cells from PBMCs. CDR3 in amino acids: CASSLDAGRPYEQYF. DNA for the CDR3: TGTGCCAGCAGCTTAGATGCAGGGCGCCCCTACGAGCAGTACTTC.